Each of the 14 T cell receptor beta chains below was sequenced from the same sample in a study of blood T cell repertoires in COVID-19. Measured with immunoSEQ multiplex PCR; TCRdb has only the in-frame clones, and not every one. The data show 100,000 to 150,000 clones, 70% to 90% seen once. Sequencing was performed on peripheral blood. These receptors were taken from a woman aged 50 to 60 with acute or convalescent COVID-19.

The chain is built from TRBV18 and TRBJ1-1; TRBD1 is a possible D gene (6 bases). The CDR3 length is 14 residues. Germline V lookup: CDR1 KGHSH, CDR2 LQKENI. The V gene lost 5 bases and the J gene lost 4 bases, with 14 bases spanning the gap. CDR3 bases: TGTGCCAGCTCATCCGGACAGTCTGGCACTGAAGCTTTCTTT. Its translation: CASSSGQSGTEAFF.

The rearrangement links TRBV6-5 to TRBJ2-1; D ambiguous. The CDR3 is 15 residues long. Looked up from germline, CDR1 is MNHEY and CDR2 is SVGAGI. V was cut by 8 bases and J by 0 bases, with 14 bases left in between. The CDR3 sequence is CASSRGLSSYNEQFF. DNA of the CDR3: TGTGCCAGCTCCCGCGGCCTCAGCTCCTACAATGAGCAGTTCTTC.

For the CDR3, the DNA is TGCGCCAGCAGCTTGGCGACAGGGGGCTCTCGTGAAGCTTTCTTT. It translates to CASSLATGGSREAFF. The V and J genes are TRBV5-1 and TRBJ1-1, with TRBD1 identical over 10 bases. The CDR3 extends over 15 amino acids. V lost 0 bases and J lost 7; bases outside the gene matches: 6. The germline gives CDR1 SGHRS, CDR2 YFSETQ.

V is TRBV28 and J is TRBJ2-6; 8 bases fit TRBD1. V shed 7 bases and J 1 base; nucleotides not matched to a gene: 12. The CDR3 runs 18 residues. Germline assignment: CDR1 MDHEN and CDR2 SYDVKM. The CDR3 DNA reads TGTGCCAGCACTACCCCCAGGACAGGGATTTCTGGGGCCAACGTCCTGACTTTC. The encoded protein is CASTTPRTGISGANVLTF. Variable domain in full (rest from reference TRBV28 and TRBJ2-6): DVKVTQSSRYLVKRTGEKVFLECVQDMDHENMFWYRQDPGLGLRLIYFSYDVKMKEKGDIPEGYSVSREKKERFSLILESASTNQTSMYLCASTTPRTGISGANVLTFGAGSRLTVL.

The chain is built from TRBV3-1 (or the pseudogene TRBV3-2) and TRBJ2-5; 8 bases agree with TRBD2. This CDR3 region has 14 residues. After removal of 2 bases from V and 5 bases from J, the junction contained 4 bases not matched to a gene. The V gene's germline CDR1 is LGHDT and CDR2 YNNKEL (reference sequence). The CDR3 DNA follows: TGTGCCAGCAGCCAACTCGGGGGGGGTGAGACCCAGTACTTC. This codes for CASSQLGGGETQYF.

The gene calls are TRBV7-9 and TRBJ2-7; D is unclear. The germline V gene encodes CDR1 SEHNR and CDR2 FQNEAQ (reference sequence). The germline V and J ends were trimmed by 5 bases and 9 bases, with 14 bases remaining between them. The CDR3 is made up of 12 amino acids. CDR3 sequence reads: CASSQPNLGQYF. The CDR3 bases are TGTGCCAGCAGCCAACCAAACCTCGGGCAGTACTTC. Together with reference TRBV7-9 and TRBJ2-7, the CDR3 gives the full variable domain: DTGVSQNPRHKITKRGQNVTFRCDPISEHNRLYWYRQTLGQGPEFLTYFQNEAQLEKSRLLSDRFSAERPKGSFSTLEIQRTEQGDSAMYLCASSQPNLGQYFGPGTRLTVT.

The chain is built from TRBV19 and TRBJ1-2; D may be TRBD1 (5 bases). Looked up from germline, CDR1 is LNHDA and CDR2 is SQIVND (reference sequence). The CDR3 totals 15 residues. The ends were cut back, 3 bases at V and 4 bases at J, with 15 bases in the middle. In nucleotides, the CDR3 is TGTGCCAGTAGTATCACCAGGGCTCCACCCTATGGCTACACCTTC. Translation gives CASSITRAPPYGYTF.

This clone was recorded once. V is TRBV5-3 and J is TRBJ2-5; TRBD1 aligns across 9 bases. TRBV5-3 is given ORF status, its function remaining uncertain. The CDR3 length is 14 residues. Germline trimming cut 7 bases from V and 5 bases from J; bases unmatched to any gene: 9. This chain's CDR3 is CARDSDRGGETQYF. For the CDR3, the DNA is TGTGCCAGAGACTCGGACAGGGGAGGGGAGACCCAGTACTTC.

The count of this clone is one. This chain joins TRBV15 and TRBJ1-5, with D possibly matching TRBD1 (6 bases). V dropped 2 bases and J dropped 6 bases, with 17 bases sitting between them. The CDR3 is 16 residues long. The germline CDR1 and CDR2 sequences are LNHNV and YYDKDF (reference sequence). CDR3 sequence: CATSRRGRVRSQPQHF. The CDR3 nucleotides read TGTGCCACCAGCAGAAGGGGGAGGGTCCGGAGTCAGCCCCAGCATTTT.

The chain uses TRBV5-5 and TRBJ2-7; perhaps TRBD1 as D (6 bases). The V gene lost 1 base and the J gene lost 3 bases, with 14 bases spanning the gap. CDR3 length: 15 residues. Germline V gene lookup returns CDR1 SGHKS and CDR2 YYEKEE (reference sequence). In DNA, the CDR3 is TGTGCCAGCAGCTTGATAAACAGGGCGGACTACGAGCAGTACTTC. Translation: CASSLINRADYEQYF.

The rearrangement uses TRBV7-3 and TRBJ2-1, with TRBD2 identical over 13 bases. Germline V gene sequence: CDR1 SGHTA, CDR2 FQGTGA. The CDR3 covers 15 residues. V trimming: 6 bases; J trimming: 9 bases; junction bases outside the gene matches: 8. CDR3 bases: TGTGCCAGCAGTCGAGGACTAGCGGGAGAGGGTGAGCAGTTCTTC. Protein: CASSRGLAGEGEQFF.

J is TRBJ1-5 and V is TRBV5-6, with D tentatively TRBD1 (5 bases). The germline gives CDR1 SGHDT, CDR2 YYEEEE. V dropped 0 bases and J dropped 4 bases, with 11 bases sitting between them. CDR3 length: 15 residues. The CDR3 here is CASSLESGLNQPQHF. CDR3 in DNA: TGTGCCAGCAGCTTGGAATCAGGGCTTAATCAGCCCCAGCATTTT.

The chain uses TRBV7-8 and TRBJ2-7; 11 nucleotides line up with TRBD1. Losses at the gene ends were 1 base for V and 4 bases for J; bases not matched to a gene: 12. The CDR3 spans 18 residues. Per germline, CDR1 SGHVS and CDR2 FQNEAQ. The CDR3 loop is CASSLVVSLGTGGYEQYF. In DNA, the CDR3 is TGTGCCAGCAGCTTAGTTGTATCTTTGGGGACAGGGGGGTACGAGCAGTACTTC.

The chain carries TRBV5-1 and TRBJ1-2; TRBD1 aligns across 8 bases. The V gene end was trimmed by 1 base and the J gene end by 7 bases; junction bases not matched to a gene: 6. This CDR3 has 14 amino acids. The germline V gene has CDR1 SGHRS and CDR2 YFSETQ. The CDR3 reads CASSLMTGDFGYTF. The DNA of the CDR3 is TGCGCCAGCAGCTTGATGACAGGGGATTTTGGCTACACCTTC.